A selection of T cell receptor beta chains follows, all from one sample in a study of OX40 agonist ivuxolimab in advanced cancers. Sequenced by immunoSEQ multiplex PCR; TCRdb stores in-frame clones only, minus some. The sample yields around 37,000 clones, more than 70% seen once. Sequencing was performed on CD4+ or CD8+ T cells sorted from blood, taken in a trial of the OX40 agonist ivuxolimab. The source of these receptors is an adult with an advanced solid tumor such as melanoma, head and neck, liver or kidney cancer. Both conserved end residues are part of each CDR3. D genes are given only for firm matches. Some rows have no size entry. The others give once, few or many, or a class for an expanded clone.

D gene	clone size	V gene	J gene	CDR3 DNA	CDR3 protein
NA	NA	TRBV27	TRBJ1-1	TGTGCCAGCAGTTTATTGGAGACTGCCTACACTGAAGCTTTCTTT	CASSLLETAYTEAFF
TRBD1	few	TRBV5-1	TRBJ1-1	TGCGCCAGCAGCTCTGGACAGGGTGGCGGAGCGAACACTGAAGCTTTCTTT	CASSSGQGGGANTEAFF
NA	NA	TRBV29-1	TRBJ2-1	TGCAGCGTAAGCGGGACACCACCCTACAATGAGCAGTTCTTC	CSVSGTPPYNEQFF
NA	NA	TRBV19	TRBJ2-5	TGTGCCAGTAGCCCTGACAGAGGCGGGTTAGAGACCCAGTACTTC	CASSPDRGGLETQYF
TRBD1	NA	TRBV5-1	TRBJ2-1	TGCGCCAGCAGCTTGGTTGGACAGGGGGCGGATGAGCAGTTCTTC	CASSLVGQGADEQFF
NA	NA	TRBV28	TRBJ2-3	TGTGCCAGCAGTTTCGTAGGAGCTAGCACAGATACGCAGTATTTT	CASSFVGASTDTQYF
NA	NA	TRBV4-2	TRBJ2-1	TGTGCCAGCAGCCAGCTTGGAGGGACGACGGGTTTCTACAATGAGCAGTTCTTC	CASSQLGGTTGFYNEQFF
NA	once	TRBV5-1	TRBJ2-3	TGCGCCAGCAGCTGGACCCGGGCTAGCACAGATACGCAGTATTTT	CASSWTRASTDTQYF
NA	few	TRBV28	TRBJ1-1	TGTGCCAGCAGTGATCAGGGGTACACTGAAGCTTTCTTT	CASSDQGYTEAFF
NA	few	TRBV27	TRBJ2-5	TGTGCCAGCAGTTTGGGTGGTTGGGAGACCCAGTACTTC	CASSLGGWETQYF
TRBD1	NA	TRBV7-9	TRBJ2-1	TGTGCCAGCAGCTTAGGCCCGGGACAGTCTATCAATGAGCAGTTCTTC	CASSLGPGQSINEQFF
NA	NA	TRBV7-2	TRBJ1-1	TGTGCCAGCAGTGGGGAGGGGTACACTGAAGCTTTCTTT	CASSGEGYTEAFF
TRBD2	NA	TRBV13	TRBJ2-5	TGTGCCAGCAGCTACTTTAAGGCGGGAGGGCAAGAGACCCAGTACTTC	CASSYFKAGGQETQYF
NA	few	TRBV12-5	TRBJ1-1	TGTGCTAGTGGTTTGGTACGGGTTCGGGGGGACACTGAAGCTTTCTTT	CASGLVRVRGDTEAFF
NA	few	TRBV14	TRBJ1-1	TGTGCCAGCAGCCCAGGGAACGAAGCTTTCTTT	CASSPGNEAFF
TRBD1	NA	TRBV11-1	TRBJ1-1	TGTGCCAGCAGCCTTCTAACAGGGGGCACTGAAGCTTTCTTT	CASSLLTGGTEAFF
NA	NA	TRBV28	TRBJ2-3	TGTGCCAGCAGTTTACTAGCTGCAGATACGCAGTATTTT	CASSLLAADTQYF
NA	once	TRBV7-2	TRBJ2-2	TGTGCCGGCCAGGGGATCAACACCGGGGAGCTGTTTTTT	CAGQGINTGELFF
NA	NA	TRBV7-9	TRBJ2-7	TGTGCCAGCAGCTTATTAGAAAGCTCCTACGAGCAGTACTTC	CASSLLESSYEQYF
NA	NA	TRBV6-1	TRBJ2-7	TGTGCCAGCAGTGAATCGTGGGGAAGCTCCTACGAGCAGTACTTC	CASSESWGSSYEQYF
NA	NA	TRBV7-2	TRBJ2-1	TGTGCCAGCAGCCTGCCGAGGCAACAGCCGTACAATGAGCAGTTCTTC	CASSLPRQQPYNEQFF
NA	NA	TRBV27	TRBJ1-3	TGTGCCAGCAGTTTAGACGCCGGCTCTGGAAACACCATATATTTT	CASSLDAGSGNTIYF
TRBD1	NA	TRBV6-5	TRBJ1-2	TGTGCCAGCAGTTCGCCCGACAGGGTCTATGGCTACACCTTC	CASSSPDRVYGYTF
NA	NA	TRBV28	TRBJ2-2	TGTGCCAGCAGTTTATCCCAGGGTATCGTGGAGCTGTTTTTT	CASSLSQGIVELFF
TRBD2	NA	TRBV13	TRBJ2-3	TGTGCCAGCAGCTTTACCGGGACTAGCGTATTAGATACGCAGTATTTT	CASSFTGTSVLDTQYF
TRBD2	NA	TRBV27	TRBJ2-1	TGTGCCAGCAGTCCTAACCTAGCGGGAGATAGCGCTGAGCAGTTCTTC	CASSPNLAGDSAEQFF
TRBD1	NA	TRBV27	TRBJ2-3	TGTGCCAGCAGCTCCGGGACAGGGAGCACAGATACGCAGTATTTT	CASSSGTGSTDTQYF
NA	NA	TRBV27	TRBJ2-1	TGTGCCAGCAGGGCGAGCTCCTACAATGAGCAGTTCTTC	CASRASSYNEQFF
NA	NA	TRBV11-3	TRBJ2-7	TGTGCCAGCAGCTTATACTCCGGAAGAGCCTACGAGCAGTACTTC	CASSLYSGRAYEQYF
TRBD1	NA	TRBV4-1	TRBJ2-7	TGCGCCAGCAGCCCAATTCAGGGGACAGGGGGTCCCGAGCAGTACTTC	CASSPIQGTGGPEQYF
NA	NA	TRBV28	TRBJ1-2	TGTGCCAGCAGTTTGGAGGGGTGGTATGGCTACACCTTC	CASSLEGWYGYTF
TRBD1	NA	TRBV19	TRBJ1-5	TGTGCCAGTAGTGGGACAGGGGGTTGGAATCAGCCCCAGCATTTT	CASSGTGGWNQPQHF
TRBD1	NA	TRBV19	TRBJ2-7	TGTGCCAGTAGTCCGGGGACAGGGTCTATTTACGAGCAGTACTTC	CASSPGTGSIYEQYF
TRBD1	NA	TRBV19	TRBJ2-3	TGTGCCAGCCACGGGACAGGGGTCACAGATACGCAGTATTTT	CASHGTGVTDTQYF
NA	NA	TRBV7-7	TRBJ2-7	TGTGCCAGCAGCCCTCGCAGGGGCCCATCCTACGAGCAGTACTTC	CASSPRRGPSYEQYF
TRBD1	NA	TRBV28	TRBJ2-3	TGTGCCAGCAGAGGGGGACAGCTCACAGATACGCAGTATTTT	CASRGGQLTDTQYF
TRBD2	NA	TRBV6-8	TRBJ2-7	TGTGCCAGCGTCGTTTCTCACGGACTAGCGGGGGCACACTACGAGCAGTACTTC	CASVVSHGLAGAHYEQYF
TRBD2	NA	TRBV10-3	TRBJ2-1	TGTGCCAGCGGACTAGCGGTACACAATGAGCAGTTCTTC	CASGLAVHNEQFF
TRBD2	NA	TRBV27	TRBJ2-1	TGTGCCAGCAGTTTGTCCGGGACTAGCCGGTCCTTGGGTTTCAATGAGCAGTTCTTC	CASSLSGTSRSLGFNEQFF
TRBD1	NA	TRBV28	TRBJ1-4	TGTGCCAGCAGTGGGGGACAGGGAGCAAAACTGTTTTTT	CASSGGQGAKLFF
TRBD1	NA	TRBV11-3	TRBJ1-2	TGTGCCAGCAGCTTAGGAGACAGGGTAACCTATGGCTACACCTTC	CASSLGDRVTYGYTF
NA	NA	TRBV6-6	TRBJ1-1	TGTGCCGGATCGCCAGGCCGGAACACTGAAGCTTTCTTT	CAGSPGRNTEAFF
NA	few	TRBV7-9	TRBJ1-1	TGTGCCAGCAGCTTAGATACGAACACTGAAGCTTTCTTT	CASSLDTNTEAFF
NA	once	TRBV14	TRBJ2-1	TGTGCCAGCAGCGAGCTAGCGTCGAAGGGGAATGAGCAGTTCTTC	CASSELASKGNEQFF
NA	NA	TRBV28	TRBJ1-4	TGTGCCAGCAGGCCTGTTTCCCGTAATGAAAAACTGTTTTTT	CASRPVSRNEKLFF
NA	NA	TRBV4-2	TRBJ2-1	TGTGCCAGCAGCCTGAGCAACGGTTTAGGCGATGAGCAGTTCTTC	CASSLSNGLGDEQFF
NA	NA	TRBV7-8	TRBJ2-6	TGTGCCAGCAGCCCGGGCTCGCCTGGGGCCAACGTCCTGACTTTC	CASSPGSPGANVLTF
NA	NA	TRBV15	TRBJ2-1	TGTGCCACCAGCTTGTATCCGGGGCTGTACAATGAGCAGTTCTTC	CATSLYPGLYNEQFF
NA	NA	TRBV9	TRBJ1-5	TGTGCCAGCAGCGTAGATCTGGGGGGTCAGCCCCAGCATTTT	CASSVDLGGQPQHF
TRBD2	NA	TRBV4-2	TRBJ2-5	TGTGCCAGCAGCCAGATACCCGGGACTAGCGTCCGCCCGGTCCAAGAGACCCAGTACTTC	CASSQIPGTSVRPVQETQYF
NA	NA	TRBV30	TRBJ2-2	TGTGCCTGGAGTCCCGGCGGGGAGCTGTTTTTT	CAWSPGGELFF
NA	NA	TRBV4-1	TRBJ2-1	TGCGCCAGCAGCCAAGCGGCATTTGGTGAGCAGTTCTTC	CASSQAAFGEQFF
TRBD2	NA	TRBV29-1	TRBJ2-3	TGCAGCGTCAACCGACTAGCAGCAAGCACAGATACGCAGTATTTT	CSVNRLAASTDTQYF
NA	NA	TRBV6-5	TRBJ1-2	TGTGCCAGCAGTGATGGGGGCTATGGCTACACCTTC	CASSDGGYGYTF
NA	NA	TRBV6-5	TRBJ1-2	TGTGCCAGCAGTTCGACAGCGATCTTCTATGGCTACACCTTC	CASSSTAIFYGYTF
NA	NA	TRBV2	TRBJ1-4	TGTGCCAGCAGTGAAGAAATTCAGGGATGGGGGGAAAAACTGTTTTTT	CASSEEIQGWGEKLFF